These 32 T cell receptor beta chains were sequenced from one sample in a study of cytomegalovirus exposure and HLA in healthy donors. The PCR contained 60 Vbeta and 13 Jbeta primers. Assay used: immunoSEQ multiplex PCR; TCRdb lists only in-frame clones, some missing. Of around 150,000 clones listed, approximately 80% are singletons. Sequenced sample: PBMCs. Receptor source: a man in his forties or fifties in good health and CMV-seropositive.

This clone has more than one count but fewer than ten. The chain uses TRBV6-5 and TRBJ2-7; a weak D match, TRBD1 (6 bases). This CDR3 region has 13 residues. V was pared by 6 bases and J by 1 base, with 10 bases between. Germline CDR1 is MNHEY and CDR2 is SVGAGI. This CDR3 reads CASRLQGSYEQYF. In DNA, the CDR3 is TGTGCCAGCAGGCTACAGGGATCCTACGAGCAGTACTTC.

The chain links TRBV11-2 to TRBJ2-1, with a tentative D call TRBD1 (6 bases). This CDR3 region has 15 residues. The germline gives CDR1 SGHAT, CDR2 FQNNGV. Trimming removed 1 base at V and 5 bases at J, with 12 bases between. CDR3 nucleotides: TGTGCCAGCAGCTTAGCGAGGGGGTCCCACAATGAGCAGTTCTTC. It translates to CASSLARGSHNEQFF.

V is TRBV30 and J is TRBJ1-4, with D possibly being TRBD1 (6 bases). Germline V lookup: CDR1 GTSNPN, CDR2 SVGIG (reference sequence). Between the trimmed V and J ends, which lost 0 bases and 8 bases, there was a span of 16 bases. This CDR3 contains 15 residues. The DNA for the CDR3 is TGTGCCTGGAGTGTACTTGGGGGGGCTGGGGAAAAACTGTTTTTT. Translated: CAWSVLGGAGEKLFF.

The chain carries TRBV19 and TRBJ1-3; a weak D match, TRBD1 (5 bases). Germline V lookup: CDR1 LNHDA, CDR2 SQIVND (reference sequence). V was pared by 4 bases and J by 2 bases, with 9 bases between. CDR3 length equals 14 residues. DNA of the CDR3: TGTGCCAGTAGTACAGGGTCTACTGGAAACACCATATATTTT. Amino acid sequence: CASSTGSTGNTIYF.

The CDR3 sequence: CASSLSGVAETQYF. Written as DNA, the CDR3 is TGCGCCAGCAGCTTGTCCGGCGTAGCGGAGACCCAGTACTTC. V gene TRBV5-1 combines with J gene TRBJ2-5; possibly TRBD2 for D (5 bases). The CDR3 covers 14 residues. The V and J ends lost 1 base and 5 bases respectively, with 12 bases between them. Germline CDR1 and CDR2: SGHRS and YFSETQ.

A few counts support this clone. This chain connects TRBV29-1 to TRBJ1-1, with 9 bases that match TRBD1. The CDR3 contains 12 residues. Germline lookup yields CDR1 SQVTM and CDR2 ANQGSEA. V trimming: 3 bases; J trimming: 8 bases; junction bases outside the gene matches: 4. CDR3 sequence (DNA): TGCAGCGTTGACCACAGGGGGCGAGAAGCTTTCTTT. This translates into CSVDHRGREAFF.

This chain joins TRBV10-2 and TRBJ2-7, with unresolved D. The V end was cut by 7 bases, the J end by 2 bases, with 15 bases between. The CDR3 has 14 amino acids. Germline CDR1 and CDR2: WSHSY and SAAADI. CDR3 in amino acids: CASIKSSLTYEQYF. CDR3 sequence (DNA): TGCGCCAGCATTAAGAGCTCTCTTACCTACGAGCAGTACTTC.

In its sample, this clone was seen once. The rearrangement links TRBV7-2 to TRBJ2-3; D is undetermined. From germline, CDR1 is SGHTA and CDR2 FQGNSA. Trimming shortened V by 5 bases and J by 5 bases, and 8 bases separated the two germline ends. The CDR3 length is 12 residues. The CDR3 DNA reads TGTGCCAGCAGCCGCCCGGGAGATACGCAGTATTTT. Translating gives CASSRPGDTQYF.

The genes are TRBV5-1 and TRBJ1-3; D is unclear. The CDR3 has 16 amino acids. CDR1 is SGHRS and CDR2 is YFSETQ in the germline V gene. The V end was cut by 0 bases, the J end by 4 bases, with 14 bases between. CDR3 nucleotides: TGCGCCAGCAGCTTGGTTCCTTCCTCTTTGGGAAACACCATATATTTT. Residues: CASSLVPSSLGNTIYF.

The rearrangement joins TRBV21-1 to TRBJ2-7; the listed D gene, TRBD2, was not tested against the DNA. TRBV21-1 is a listed pseudogene. The CDR3 length is 15 residues. CDR3 in amino acids: CASSKKRVAGGEQYV. The CDR3 DNA reads as TGTGCCAGCAGCAAAAAAAGGGTAGCGGGAGGCGAGCAGTACGTC.

The chain recombines TRBV7-9 with TRBJ1-6; D remains unclear. Germline lookup yields CDR1 SEHNR and CDR2 FQNEAQ (reference sequence). This CDR3 has 12 residues. The germline V and J ends were trimmed by 4 bases and 6 bases, with 4 bases remaining between them. CDR3 sequence reads: CASSSVNSPLHF. CDR3 nucleotides: TGTGCCAGCAGCTCGGTTAATTCACCCCTCCACTTT.

The chain carries TRBV15 and TRBJ2-7; a weak D match, TRBD1 (5 bases). This CDR3 is 13 amino acids long. V was pared by 5 bases and J by 0 bases, with 8 bases between. Germline V CDR1 and CDR2: LNHNV, YYDKDF (reference sequence). The CDR3: CATSVDTSYEQYV. In nucleotides, the CDR3 is TGTGCCACCAGCGTGGACACCTCCTACGAGCAGTACGTC.

This chain's CDR3 is CASSLRSEVNEQFF. CDR3 bases: TGTGCCAGCAGCTTAAGGAGTGAGGTAAATGAGCAGTTCTTC. The gene calls are TRBV13 and TRBJ2-1; D remains unclear. V shed 2 bases and J shed 7 bases, with 12 bases lying between them. The CDR3 spans 14 residues. From germline, CDR1 is PRHDT and CDR2 FYEKMQ (reference sequence).

This sequence joins TRBV15 and TRBJ1-2, with D maybe TRBD1 (5 bases). Trimming pared 6 bases from V and 4 bases from J, leaving 15 bases between. Per germline, CDR1 LNHNV and CDR2 YYDKDF (reference sequence). The CDR3 contains 14 residues. The CDR3 sequence is CATSTQGGGYGYTF. Here the CDR3 DNA reads TGTGCCACCAGTACCCAGGGTGGCGGCTATGGCTACACCTTC.

The chain joins TRBV29-1 to TRBJ1-2, with unresolved D. Per germline, CDR1 SQVTM and CDR2 ANQGSEA. The germline V and J ends were trimmed by 3 bases and 2 bases, with 7 bases remaining between them. The CDR3 is 12 amino acids. Here the CDR3 DNA reads TGCAGCGTTGAGGGGAGAAACTATGGCTACACCTTC. It yields the protein CSVEGRNYGYTF.

The V call is TRBV7-6, the J call TRBJ2-1, with TRBD1 as a possible D gene (6 bases). Germline V gives CDR1 SGHVS, CDR2 FNYEAQ. CDR3 length: 16 residues. Trimming removed 2 bases at V and 0 bases at J, with 11 bases between. The CDR3 DNA reads TGTGCCAGCAGCTTAAGGGACATGAGCTCCTACAATGAGCAGTTCTTC. It is translated as CASSLRDMSSYNEQFF.

The chain is built from TRBV2 and TRBJ2-3; 11 bases fit TRBD2. V shed 6 bases, J shed 2 bases, and the junction held 7 bases outside the gene matches. The germline V gene has CDR1 SNHLY and CDR2 FYNNEI. The CDR3 spans 16 residues. For the CDR3, the DNA is TGTGCCAGCAGGCCACCGGGACTAGCGGCCACAGATACGCAGTATTTT. It specifies CASRPPGLAATDTQYF.

The count of this clone is one. The chain carries TRBV4-1 and TRBJ2-2; D possibly corresponds to TRBD1 (6 bases). The CDR3 is 16 amino acids. Trimming pared 1 base from V and 0 bases from J, leaving 9 bases between. Germline V CDR1 and CDR2: MGHRA, YSYEKL. CDR3 in DNA: TGCGCCAGCAGCCAAGCGGGACACCCGAACACCGGGGAGCTGTTTTTT. Its translation: CASSQAGHPNTGELFF.

The V call is TRBV6-6, the J call TRBJ1-1; no clear D gene. From germline, CDR1 is MNHNY and CDR2 SVGAGI (reference sequence). This CDR3 region has 13 residues. The V end was cut by 0 bases, the J end by 3 bases, with 5 bases between. In nucleotides, the CDR3 is TGTGCCAGCAGTTACTCGGCACACACTGAAGCTTTCTTT. Translation gives CASSYSAHTEAFF.

V usage is TRBV19 and J usage is TRBJ2-6; a weak D match, TRBD1 (5 bases). Germline V gene sequence: CDR1 LNHDA, CDR2 SQIVND (reference sequence). This CDR3 comprises 17 residues. Trimming shortened V by 5 bases and J by 2 bases, and 16 bases separated the two germline ends. The CDR3 protein is CASSPGHSRTGANVLTF. CDR3 coding DNA: TGTGCCAGTAGTCCCGGACATTCCCGGACTGGGGCCAACGTCCTGACTTTC. The full variable domain, with the rest looked up from reference TRBV19 and TRBJ2-6, is DGGITQSPKYLFRKEGQNVTLSCEQNLNHDAMYWYRQDPGQGLRLIYYSQIVNDFQKGDIAEGYSVSREKKESFPLTVTSAQKNPTAFYLCASSPGHSRTGANVLTFGAGSRLTVL.

This chain links TRBV2 with TRBJ2-7; 7 nucleotides agree with TRBD2. The germline gives CDR1 SNHLY, CDR2 FYNNEI. Trimming at V came to 3 bases and at J to 2 bases, leaving 7 bases not matched to a gene. CDR3 size: 15 residues. The CDR3 DNA reads as TGTGCCAGCAGTGACCGCGGGGGAAGAACCTACGAGCAGTACTTC. As protein: CASSDRGGRTYEQYF.

This sequence joins TRBV9 and TRBJ1-4, with 9 bases aligning to TRBD1. The germline gives CDR1 SGDLS, CDR2 YYNGEE. Trimming removed 4 bases from V and 7 bases from J; junction bases left unmatched: 8. The CDR3 runs to 15 residues. The CDR3 DNA follows: TGTGCCAGCAGCCCAGGGACAGGGTATGCTGAAAAACTGTTTTTT. It codes for CASSPGTGYAEKLFF. The full variable domain, with the rest looked up from reference TRBV9 and TRBJ1-4, is DSGVTQTPKHLITATGQRVTLRCSPRSGDLSVYWYQQSLDQGLQFLIQYYNGEERAKGNILERFSAQQFPDLHSELNLSSLELGDSALYFCASSPGTGYAEKLFFGSGTQLSVL.

V gene TRBV18 combines with J gene TRBJ2-3; 7 positions agree with TRBD1. The CDR3 runs to 14 residues. J was trimmed by 2 bases and V by 5 bases; bases with no gene match: 4. The germline gives CDR1 KGHSH, CDR2 LQKENI. CDR3 in amino acids: CASSKTGSTDTQYF. The CDR3 DNA reads as TGTGCCAGCTCAAAGACAGGGTCCACAGATACGCAGTATTTT.

The chain is built from TRBV14 and TRBJ2-3; TRBD1 matches at 7 bases. Germline CDR1 is SGHDN and CDR2 is FVKESK. Trimming removed 4 bases from V and 0 bases from J; junction bases left unmatched: 7. The CDR3 has 16 amino acids. The CDR3 region is CASSPSQGLSTDTQYF. CDR3 DNA: TGTGCCAGCAGCCCTTCACAGGGGCTTAGCACAGATACGCAGTATTTT.

The table lists this clone with a count of one. The V gene is TRBV10-3, the J gene TRBJ2-7, with 7 bases identical to TRBD1. Germline loops: CDR1 ENHRY, CDR2 SYGVKD. The J segment lost 5 bases and the V segment lost 6 bases, leaving 4 bases of the junction unmatched. CDR3 length: 12 residues. The CDR3 DNA reads as TGTGCCATCAGCTACAGGGGCGACGAGCAGTACGTC. This sequence encodes CAISYRGDEQYV.

The V call is TRBV5-1, the J call TRBJ1-2; TRBD1 aligns across 7 bases. V gave up 4 bases and J gave up 8 bases; unmatched junction bases: 5. CDR3 length: 12 residues. The V gene's germline CDR1 is SGHRS and CDR2 YFSETQ. The CDR3 DNA sequence: TGCGCCAGCAGCCCCAACAGGGGCGGCTACACCTTC. Its protein product is CASSPNRGGYTF. Combining the CDR3 with reference TRBV5-1 and TRBJ1-2 gives the whole variable domain KAGVTQTPRYLIKTRGQQVTLSCSPISGHRSVSWYQQTPGQGLQFLFEYFSETQRNKGNFPGRFSGRQFSNSRSEMNVSTLELGDSALYLCASSPNRGGYTFGSGTRLTVV.

The chain combines TRBV6-6 with TRBJ2-2, with 8 bases identical to TRBD2. This CDR3 is 13 amino acids long. Looked up from germline, CDR1 is MNHNY and CDR2 is SVGAGI (reference sequence). V shed 8 bases, J shed 7 bases, and the junction held 6 bases outside the gene matches. The CDR3 region is CASSGGAGGELFF. The CDR3 DNA is TGTGCCAGCTCGGGGGGGGCGGGCGGGGAGCTGTTTTTT.

This chain links TRBV14 with TRBJ2-4; 7 bases agree with TRBD2. The CDR3 contains 11 residues. Germline loops: CDR1 SGHDN, CDR2 FVKESK. With V trimmed by 3 bases and J by 12 bases, 2 bases remained unmatched. In DNA form, the CDR3 reads TGTGCCAGCAGCCAGGGGACTAATCAGTACTTC. Protein: CASSQGTNQYF.

The chain is built from TRBV5-5 and TRBJ1-5; TRBD1 is a possible D gene (6 bases). The germline V and J ends were trimmed by 0 bases and 2 bases, with 12 bases remaining between them. The CDR3 runs to 16 residues. In germline, CDR1 is SGHKS, CDR2 YYEKEE (reference sequence). The CDR3 nucleotides are TGTGCCAGCAGCTTGGGTCCAGGGGCTGGCAATCAGCCCCAGCATTTT. Translated: CASSLGPGAGNQPQHF.

This clone was recorded once. This chain links TRBV11-3 with TRBJ2-1; no reliable D call. The CDR3 sequence is 14 residues long. V gave up 1 base and J gave up 4 bases, with 8 bases separating them. Germline lookup yields CDR1 SGHNT and CDR2 YENEEA. The CDR3 loop is CASSLAGRYNEQFF. The CDR3 coding sequence is TGTGCCAGCAGCTTAGCTGGCAGATACAATGAGCAGTTCTTC.

This sequence joins TRBV27 and TRBJ1-1; D might be TRBD1 (6 bases). CDR3 size: 12 residues. V was shortened by 5 bases and J by 7 bases, with 11 bases between the two germline ends. Looked up from germline, CDR1 is MNHEY and CDR2 is SMNVEV (reference sequence). The CDR3 nucleotides are TGTGCCAGCAGTGCTACAGGGAGTGAAGCTTTCTTT. Its translation: CASSATGSEAFF.

This chain links TRBV6-5 with TRBJ1-3; a possible D gene is TRBD1 (5 bases). The CDR3 runs 15 residues. V was trimmed by 2 bases and J by 2 bases, leaving 10 bases between them. CDR1 and CDR2 (germline): MNHEY, SVGAGI. The CDR3 here is CASSYEAGPGNTIYF. CDR3 coding DNA: TGTGCCAGCAGTTACGAGGCAGGGCCTGGAAACACCATATATTTT.